This T cell receptor beta chain came from a study of OX40 agonist ivuxolimab in advanced cancers. At the level of the study: At 0.01 to 10 mg/kg, ivuxolimab was administered intravenously to patients every 2 weeks. Overall study results and limits: Relative to CD4+ cells, CD8+ T cells on average had more expanded clones. Dose levels from 0.1 to 3.0 mg/kg saw CD4+ and CD8+ blood T cells expand clonally by week 6.

Measured with immunoSEQ multiplex PCR; TCRdb has only the in-frame clones, and not every one. The table includes around 92,000 clones, more than 75% detected once. Germline V gene sequence: CDR1 SGHAT, CDR2 FQNNGV. Trimming cost V 7 bases and J 7 bases, with 27 bases left between them. The CDR3 spans 17 residues. With regard to this clone: Antigen specificity is unknown.

The gene calls are TRBV11-2 and TRBJ2-3; D is unclear. The sequence derives from an adult with an advanced solid tumor such as melanoma, head and neck, liver or kidney cancer. The source was CD4+ or CD8+ T cells sorted from blood, collected in a trial of the OX40 agonist ivuxolimab. The CDR3 reads CASTRRLWPLFPNTQYF. The CDR3 bases are TGTGCCAGCACCAGGAGATTATGGCCCTTGTTCCCAAATACGCAGTATTTT.